A selection of T cell receptor beta chains follows, all from one sample in a study of regulatory T cells in long-lasting Graves disease. TCRdb re-derived calls from the multiplex PCR reads in MiXCR, one entry per CDR3 protein. This table holds approximately 300,000 distinct CDR3 sequences, 15% to 20% found once. Sequencing was performed on peripheral blood mononuclear cells (PBMCs), taken at new diagnosis, from a patient treated with antithyroid drugs. The source of these receptors is a female donor with Graves disease. Both conserved end residues are part of each CDR3. The D gene is left open where the match is weak. Rows may omit the clone size; those that give it use once, few, many or a size class.

>many|TRBJ2-1|TRBV11-2|.
TGTGCCAGCAGCTTGTCTCCCTCTACGAATGAGCAGTTCTTC
CASSLSPSTNEQFF
>many|TRBJ2-1|TRBV5-6|.
TGTGCCAGCAGCCATGGTCAGGGGCCCCCCAATGAGCAGTTCTTC
CASSHGQGPPNEQFF
>.|TRBJ2-6|TRBV6-1|.
TGTGCCAGCAGTCCCCGGGTTGGAGGGGCCAACGTCCTGACTTTC
CASSPRVGGANVLTF
>many|TRBJ1-5|TRBV27|.
TGTGCCAGCAGTTTACTAGGGGTCGGCAATCAGCCCCAGCATTTT
CASSLLGVGNQPQHF
>many|TRBJ2-5|TRBV3-1|.
TGTGCCAGCAGCTCACTCCGGCATCTACAAGAGACCCAGTACTTC
CASSSLRHLQETQYF
>.|TRBJ1-5|TRBV15|.
TGTGCCACCAGCAGAGATTTTCAGCCCCAGCATTTT
CATSRDFQPQHF
>many|TRBJ2-5|TRBV7-8|.
TGTGCCAGCAGCTTAGATCCAGGGGGGCTAGAGACCCAGTACTTC
CASSLDPGGLETQYF
>.|TRBJ2-3|TRBV15|TRBD2
TGTGCCACCAGCAGAGCGACGGGAGGGCCCACAGATACGCAGTATTTT
CATSRATGGPTDTQYF
>many|TRBJ1-4|TRBV12-3/TRBV12-4|TRBD1
TGTGCCAGCAGTTTCGACAGGGCGAAACTGTTTTTT
CASSFDRAKLFF
>many|TRBJ2-1|TRBV27|TRBD2
TGTGCCAGCACCCCGGGACTAGCGGGTCTCAATGAGCAGTTCTTC
CASTPGLAGLNEQFF
>many|TRBJ2-7|TRBV28|TRBD1
TGTGCCAGCAGTTTAGTCGTGGTGGGCCGGGACAGGGGTTCCTACGAGCAGTACTTC
CASSLVVVGRDRGSYEQYF
>many|TRBJ2-1|TRBV2|.
TGTGCCAGCAGCCTCCCGGCGGGACACTCCTACAATGAGCAGTTCTTC
CASSLPAGHSYNEQFF
>.|TRBJ2-7|TRBV19|TRBD1
TGTGCCAGTAGCCTTAAGGGGACAGCCCTCTACGAGCAGTACTTC
CASSLKGTALYEQYF
>many|TRBJ2-7|TRBV24-1|TRBD1
TGTGCCACCAGTGATTCTCGGACAGGCCCCTACGAGCAGTACTTC
CATSDSRTGPYEQYF
>many|TRBJ2-7|TRBV28|.
TGTGCCAGCAGGGGTCGAGGGAATGAGGAGCAGTACTTC
CASRGRGNEEQYF
>many|TRBJ1-5|TRBV15|.
TGTGCCACCAGCAGTGGACAGCCCAATCAGCCCCAGCATTTT
CATSSGQPNQPQHF